The next 19 T cell receptor beta chains were all read from a single sample in a study of Ad26.COV2.S vaccination and SARS-CoV-2 variants (TCRdb year 2021). The treatment or condition label, as the study defines it: approximately 18 received Ad26.COV2.S at low or high dose, single or two shots; 5 received placebo; per-sample allocation not given. For vaccine and placebo recipients, the sequenced repertoires came from samples collected on day 63 after the first injection. Receptor libraries were prepared by the immunoSEQ multiplex PCR assay. In TCRdb, the immuneACCESS table is reduced to in-frame sequences with V and J assigned. These tables do not hold every clone; where another copy was compared, an unresolved V gene accounts for under half, and the others remain unexplained. This sample gives 350,000 to 450,000 clones in total; about 80% of them show up just once. Of the sample, around 7.4% is held by the ten largest clones.

The sample in question was peripheral blood, obtained in a trial of Ad26.COV2.S vaccine versus placebo. The receptors derive from a person aged 18 to 65 who received the Ad26.COV2.S COVID-19 vaccine or a placebo.

The chain combines TRBV3-1 (or the pseudogene TRBV3-2) with TRBJ1-3; D is unresolved. Germline CDR1 and CDR2: LGHDT and YNNKEL (reference sequence). This CDR3 spans 14 amino acids. The germline V and J ends were trimmed by 4 bases and 4 bases, with 11 bases remaining between them. This chain's CDR3 is CASSLRWSGNTIYF. DNA of the CDR3: TGTGCCAGCAGCCTCCGGTGGTCAGGAAACACCATATATTTT.

The rearrangement joins TRBV7-9 to TRBJ1-5; D unresolved. Germline values: CDR1 SEHNR, CDR2 FQNEAQ (reference sequence). Trimming left V 5 bases short and J 6 bases short, with 14 bases between. The CDR3 has 14 residues. CDR3 bases: TGTGCCAGCAGCCCCGCGGACGGAAGTCAGCCCCAGCATTTT. Protein: CASSPADGSQPQHF. Using reference TRBV7-9 and TRBJ1-5 for the parts outside the CDR3, the full variable domain is DTGVSQNPRHKITKRGQNVTFRCDPISEHNRLYWYRQTLGQGPEFLTYFQNEAQLEKSRLLSDRFSAERPKGSFSTLEIQRTEQGDSAMYLCASSPADGSQPQHFGDGTRLSIL.

V and J are TRBV24-1 and TRBJ2-3, with D perhaps being TRBD1 or TRBD2 (5 bases each). The CDR3 is made up of 15 amino acids. V shed 2 bases and J shed 1 base, with 9 bases lying between them. Germline CDR1 KGHDR, CDR2 SFDVKD. The CDR3 DNA follows: TGTGCCACCAGTGATTCAAGGGGACGCACAGATACGCAGTATTTT. This codes for CATSDSRGRTDTQYF.

Points on this clone: Other DNA sequences in the sample encode the same CDR3. The rearrangement uses TRBV7-9 and TRBJ2-7; no clear D gene. The CDR3 consists of 11 residues. Germline-derived CDR1 and CDR2 are SEHNR and FQNEAQ (reference sequence). Between the trimmed V and J ends, which lost 1 base and 5 bases, there was a span of 3 bases. CDR3 residues: CASSLGNEQYF. CDR3 nucleotide sequence: TGTGCCAGCAGCTTAGGAAACGAGCAGTACTTC. Full variable domain (remainder filled in from reference TRBV7-9 and TRBJ2-7): DTGVSQNPRHKITKRGQNVTFRCDPISEHNRLYWYRQTLGQGPEFLTYFQNEAQLEKSRLLSDRFSAERPKGSFSTLEIQRTEQGDSAMYLCASSLGNEQYFGPGTRLTVT.

V usage is TRBV7-9 and J usage is TRBJ1-4, with 7 positions matching TRBD1. Germline CDR1 SEHNR, CDR2 FQNEAQ (reference sequence). The CDR3 is 12 residues long. The junction had 4 bases not matched to a gene; V was cut back by 5 bases and J by 10 bases. The CDR3: CASSDRDRKLFF. CDR3 coding DNA: TGTGCCAGCAGCGACCGGGACAGAAAACTGTTTTTT.

This chain links TRBV7-9 with TRBJ1-4, with 11 positions matching TRBD1. Germline V gives CDR1 SEHNR, CDR2 FQNEAQ (reference sequence). Germline trimming cut 8 bases from V and 4 bases from J; bases unmatched to any gene: 6. This CDR3 spans 15 amino acids. The DNA for the CDR3 is TGTGCCAGCTGTTATGGGACAGGGGGTAATGAAAAACTGTTTTTT. This gives the protein CASCYGTGGNEKLFF.

V is TRBV21-1 and J is TRBJ2-3; the table calls TRBD1, which could not be checked here. TRBV21-1 is a pseudogene. CDR3 length: 16 residues. CDR3 amino acids: CASSRDRGYSTDTQYF. The CDR3 DNA reads as TGTGCCAGCAGCAGAGACAGGGGTTATAGCACAGATACGCAGTATTTT.

This chain joins TRBV6-1 and TRBJ2-7, with D uncertain. V shed 3 bases and J shed 3 bases, with 18 bases lying between them. The V gene's germline CDR1 is MNHNS and CDR2 SASEGT. The CDR3 spans 16 residues. CDR3 protein: CASSEKSSADFYEQYF. CDR3 coding DNA: TGTGCCAGCAGTGAGAAATCTTCGGCAGATTTCTACGAGCAGTACTTC.

This clone was seen only a few times. Other DNA sequences from this sample encode an identical CDR3 as well. V is TRBV5-1 and J is TRBJ2-3; TRBD2 agrees at 9 bases. V was pared by 4 bases and J by 0 bases, with 0 bases of the junction left unmatched. CDR1 SGHRS and CDR2 YFSETQ come from the germline V gene. This CDR3 comprises 14 residues. For the CDR3, the DNA is TGCGCCAGCAGCACTAGCGGGAGCACAGATACGCAGTATTTT. It yields the protein CASSTSGSTDTQYF.

Comment on this clone: Other DNA sequences within the sample encode an identical CDR3. This chain connects TRBV28 to TRBJ1-3, with D unclear. Germline V gene data show CDR1 as MDHEN and CDR2 as SYDVKM. V dropped 8 bases and J dropped 2 bases, with 7 bases sitting between them. The CDR3 runs 12 residues. The CDR3 loop reads CASEGPGNTIYF. DNA of the CDR3: TGTGCCAGCGAGGGCCCTGGAAACACCATATATTTT.

This clone was seen a single time. The chain has TRBV2 and TRBJ2-7, with a weak D call TRBD2 (5 bases). V lost 4 bases to trimming and J lost 3 bases, with 10 bases between them. This CDR3 is 13 amino acids long. The germline gives CDR1 SNHLY, CDR2 FYNNEI. CDR3 region: CASSGTRGYEQYF. CDR3 nucleotides: TGTGCCAGCAGTGGAACCCGGGGCTACGAGCAGTACTTC.

V is TRBV6-4 and J is TRBJ1-1; 8 bases line up with TRBD1. The germline CDR1 and CDR2 sequences are MRHNA and SNTAGT. This CDR3 has 13 residues. V lost 3 bases, J lost 8 bases, and 5 bases stayed unmatched. CDR3 DNA: TGTGCCAGCAGTGAAAGACAGGGGCTAGAAGCTTTCTTT. It yields the protein CASSERQGLEAFF.

The J gene is TRBJ2-3, the V gene TRBV4-3; 9 bases agree with TRBD1. The germline CDR1 and CDR2 sequences are LGHNA and YSLEER. This CDR3 region has 14 residues. Trimming at V came to 8 bases and at J to 5 bases, leaving 8 bases not matched to a gene. DNA of the CDR3: TGCGCCAGCGCAAAACAGGGGGCTGGAGATACGCAGTATTTT. Its protein is CASAKQGAGDTQYF.

This rearrangement joins TRBV6-5 to TRBJ1-2; 8 nucleotides align to TRBD1. Trimming at V came to 4 bases and at J to 7 bases, leaving 5 bases not matched to a gene. Per the germline V gene, CDR1 is MNHEY and CDR2 is SVGAGI. The CDR3 totals 13 residues. In DNA form, the CDR3 reads TGTGCCAGCAGTTTCCGGACAGGGCTTGGCTACACCTTC. This codes for CASSFRTGLGYTF.

The V gene is TRBV29-1, the J gene TRBJ1-1; no definite D call. The CDR3 has 11 amino acids. V lost 7 bases and J lost 10, with 16 bases in between. The V gene's germline CDR1 is SQVTM and CDR2 ANQGSEA. The CDR3 region is CSARQAEIAFF. The CDR3 DNA is TGCAGCGCCCGACAAGCTGAAATAGCTTTCTTT.

This sequence joins TRBV5-1 and TRBJ2-3, with TRBD1 matching 11 bases. V lost 5 bases to trimming and J lost 6 bases; unmatched junction nucleotides: 5. Looked up from germline, CDR1 is SGHRS and CDR2 is YFSETQ. CDR3 length: 14 amino acids. The CDR3 region is CASSTGTGGDTQYF. In DNA, the CDR3 is TGCGCCAGCAGTACCGGGACAGGGGGGGATACGCAGTATTTT. Full variable domain (missing parts from reference TRBV5-1 and TRBJ2-3): KAGVTQTPRYLIKTRGQQVTLSCSPISGHRSVSWYQQTPGQGLQFLFEYFSETQRNKGNFPGRFSGRQFSNSRSEMNVSTLELGDSALYLCASSTGTGGDTQYFGPGTRLTVL.

The chain employs TRBV7-9 and TRBJ1-4; no clear D gene. V lost 0 bases to trimming and J lost 8 bases, with 13 bases between them. Germline-derived CDR1 and CDR2 are SEHNR and FQNEAQ (reference sequence). The CDR3 covers 15 residues. The CDR3, as DNA: TGTGCCAGCAGCTTAGCCACTGCCCATCAAGAAAAACTGTTTTTT. This gives the protein CASSLATAHQEKLFF.

Here the CDR3 DNA reads TGTGCCACCAGTGATTCCCCGACGGGACAGGACAACTATGGCTACACCTTC. Amino acids: CATSDSPTGQDNYGYTF. The chain has TRBV24-1 and TRBJ1-2; 8 bases are shared with TRBD1. The CDR3 covers 17 residues. Germline V gene data show CDR1 as KGHDR and CDR2 as SFDVKD. Trimming removed 2 bases from V and 2 bases from J; junction bases left unmatched: 9.

This chain uses TRBV7-7 with TRBJ2-3; D possibly uses TRBD1 or TRBD2 (5 bases each). The ends were cut back, 1 base at V and 8 bases at J, with 13 bases in the middle. Germline V gives CDR1 SSHAT, CDR2 FNYEAQ (reference sequence). The CDR3 has 14 residues. In DNA form, the CDR3 reads TGTGCCAGCAGCTTAGGGAGGTCAGGGAGTACGCAGTATTTT. Amino acids: CASSLGRSGSTQYF.